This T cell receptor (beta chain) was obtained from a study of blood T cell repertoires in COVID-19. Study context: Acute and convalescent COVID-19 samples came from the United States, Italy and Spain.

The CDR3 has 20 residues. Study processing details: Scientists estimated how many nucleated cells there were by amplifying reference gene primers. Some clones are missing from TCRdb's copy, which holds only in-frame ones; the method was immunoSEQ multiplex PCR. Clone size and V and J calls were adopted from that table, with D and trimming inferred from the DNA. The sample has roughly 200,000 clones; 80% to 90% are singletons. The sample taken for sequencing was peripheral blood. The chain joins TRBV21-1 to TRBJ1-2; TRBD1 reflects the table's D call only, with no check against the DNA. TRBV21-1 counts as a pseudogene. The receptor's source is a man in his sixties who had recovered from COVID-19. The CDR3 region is CASSAAISGTGVPFWYGYTF. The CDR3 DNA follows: TGTGCCAGCAGCGCGGCGATATCCGGGACAGGGGTCCCTTTCTGGTATGGCTACACCTTC.